This TCR beta chain was recovered during a study of T-cell reconstitution after alpha-beta-depleted transplantation in children. The length of the CDR3 is 14 residues. V lost 4 bases and J lost 9; bases outside the gene matches: 5. CDR1 is SGHRS and CDR2 is YFSETQ in the germline V gene. This clonotype was found a few times. The target antigen is unknown. Overall study findings and caveats: Surviving recipient cells, namely T cells and thymic progenitors, were the source of high day-60 TCRbeta diversity in some patients. Diversity and T-cell counts at one year after transplant derived mostly from new T cells. There were reportedly several hundred expanded graft clones from which alpha-beta T cells came about two months after transplant.

The TCRbeta library incorporated unique molecular identifiers. MiXCR, applied by TCRdb to the PCR reads, yields one record per CDR3 protein. The table lists about 420,000 distinct CDR3 sequences, under 20% of them singletons, with over 25% in the top ten. The TCR originated in a boy in the first two years of life who had a stem cell transplant for Wiskott-Aldrich syndrome, so the T cells may come from the graft donor. V gene TRBV5-1 combines with J gene TRBJ2-1; 12 bases are a match to TRBD2. The source material was PBMCs, mostly from graft donor cells, sampled 360 days after TCRalphabeta/CD19-depleted stem cell transplant. The CDR3 sequence: CASSPGLAGIEQFF. The CDR3 nucleotides are TGCGCCAGCAGCCCTGGACTAGCGGGAATTGAGCAGTTCTTC.